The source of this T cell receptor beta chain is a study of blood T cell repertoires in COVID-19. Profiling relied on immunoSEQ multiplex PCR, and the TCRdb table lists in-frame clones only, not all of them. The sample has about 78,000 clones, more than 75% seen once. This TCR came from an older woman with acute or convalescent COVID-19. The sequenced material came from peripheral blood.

CDR3 DNA sequence: TGTGCCAGCAGCCAAGATAATCAGGGCATCGGCTACGAGCAGTACTTC. This sequence encodes CASSQDNQGIGYEQYF. V gene TRBV3-1 (or the pseudogene TRBV3-2) combines with J gene TRBJ2-7; D possibly corresponds to TRBD1 (5 bases). This CDR3 region has 16 residues. V was trimmed by 0 bases and J by 3 bases, leaving 15 bases between them. Germline CDR1 and CDR2: LGHDT and YNNKEL (reference sequence).